This TCR beta chain is drawn from a study of shared clonotypes between healthy human individuals. Study-wide points: Roughly 5% of naive CD4 clonotypes were common to a handful of donors.

Sequenced by immunoSEQ multiplex PCR; TCRdb stores in-frame clones only, minus some. The sample includes about 2.1 million clones, around 93% of them seen just once. Terminally differentiated effector memory CD45RA+ cells were left out of the naive CD8 fraction, which was CD45RO-negative and positively selected for CCR7. Nashville, Tennessee was home to all donors, each a Caucasian adult. The CDR3 loop spans 17 amino acids. V gave up 5 bases and J gave up 3 bases, with 22 bases separating them. Germline CDR1 and CDR2: MNHEY and SMNVEV (reference sequence). About this clone itself: No antigen is known for it.

The chain uses TRBV27 and TRBJ1-1; possibly TRBD1 for D (6 bases). The receptor's source is a young man in good health. Some clones in this sample may be carry-over from other donors' samples. The sequencing sample was made of naive CD8+ T cells from PBMCs. The CDR3 loop is CASSPTQGFPRDTEAFF. The CDR3 nucleotides read TGTGCCAGCAGTCCGACTCAGGGGTTCCCAAGGGACACTGAAGCTTTCTTT.